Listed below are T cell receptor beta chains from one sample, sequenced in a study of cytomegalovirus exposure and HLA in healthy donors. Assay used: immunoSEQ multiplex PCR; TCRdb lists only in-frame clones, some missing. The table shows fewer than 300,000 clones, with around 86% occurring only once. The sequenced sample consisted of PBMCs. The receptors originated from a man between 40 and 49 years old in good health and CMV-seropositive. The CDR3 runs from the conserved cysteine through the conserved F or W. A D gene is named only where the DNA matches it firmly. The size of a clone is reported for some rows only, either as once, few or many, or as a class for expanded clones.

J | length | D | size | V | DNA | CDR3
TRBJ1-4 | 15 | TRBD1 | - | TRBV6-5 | TGTGCCAGCAGCCGAGGGACAGGGACTAATGAAAAACTGTTTTTT | CASSRGTGTNEKLFF
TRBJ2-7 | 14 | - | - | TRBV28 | TGTGCCAGCAGTCCCGATAGCGGTTACTACGAGCAGTACTTC | CASSPDSGYYEQYF
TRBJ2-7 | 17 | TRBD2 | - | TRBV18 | TGTGCCAGCTCACCACCCCCGACTAGCGTCGGGAGATACGAGCAGTACTTC | CASSPPPTSVGRYEQYF
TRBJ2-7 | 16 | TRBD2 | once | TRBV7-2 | TGTGCCAGCAGCTTAGGGCGGGCTAGCGGGAGTTACGAGCAGTACTTC | CASSLGRASGSYEQYF
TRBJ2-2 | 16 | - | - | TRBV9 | TGTGCCAGCAGCGTAGGGGAGAAGATACGGACCGGGGAGCTGTTTTTT | CASSVGEKIRTGELFF
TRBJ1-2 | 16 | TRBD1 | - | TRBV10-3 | TGTGCCATCAGTGAGTCGTCAGGGGGCGAGTTCGGTGGCTACACCTTC | CAISESSGGEFGGYTF
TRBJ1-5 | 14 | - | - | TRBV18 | TGTGCCAGCTCACCGACAGATAGCAATCAGCCCCAGCATTTT | CASSPTDSNQPQHF
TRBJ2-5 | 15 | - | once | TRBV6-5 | TGTGCCAGCAGTTACATGAAGGGAGGAGGGGAGACCCAGTACTTC | CASSYMKGGGETQYF
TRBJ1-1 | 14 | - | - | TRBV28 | TGTGCCAGCAGTCTTAAGTTACTAAGGACTGAAGCTTTCTTT | CASSLKLLRTEAFF
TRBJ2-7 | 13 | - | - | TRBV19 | TGTGCCAGTAGTATAACGGGTAACCACGAGCAGTACTTC | CASSITGNHEQYF
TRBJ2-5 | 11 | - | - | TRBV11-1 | TGTGCCAGCAGCTACGAGGAGACCCAGTACTTC | CASSYEETQYF
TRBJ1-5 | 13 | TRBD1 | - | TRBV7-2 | TGTGCCAGCAGCTACAGGGGGAATCAGCCCCAGCATTTT | CASSYRGNQPQHF
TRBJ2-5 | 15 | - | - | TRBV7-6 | TGTGCCAGCAGCTTATCGAGAGAAATCCAAGAGACCCAGTACTTC | CASSLSREIQETQYF
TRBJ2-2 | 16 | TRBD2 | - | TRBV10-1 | TGCGCCAGCAGTGAGCAAGGTAGCGGGAGGCCCGGGGAGCTGTTTTTT | CASSEQGSGRPGELFF
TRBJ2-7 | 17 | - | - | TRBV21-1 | TGTGCCAGCAGCAAAGTGATTAGTAGGCTCGAGGACTACGAGCAGTACTTC | CASSKVISRLEDYEQYF
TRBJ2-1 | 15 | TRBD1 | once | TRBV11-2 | TGTGCCAGCAGCGGACAGGAGGACAGCTACAATGAGCAGTTCTTC | CASSGQEDSYNEQFF
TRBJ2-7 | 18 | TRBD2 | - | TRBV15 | TGTGCCACCAGCAGAGATCTTCAGCGGGAGGGCCGGTGGAACGAGCAGTACTTC | CATSRDLQREGRWNEQYF
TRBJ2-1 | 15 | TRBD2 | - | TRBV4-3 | TGCGCCAGCAGCCAGGGACTAGCGGGAGTTTATGAGCAGTTCTTC | CASSQGLAGVYEQFF
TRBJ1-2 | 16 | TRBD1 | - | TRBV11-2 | TGTGCCAGCACCGCGGGTGGAGGGGGCGGAAACTATGGCTACACCTTC | CASTAGGGGGNYGYTF
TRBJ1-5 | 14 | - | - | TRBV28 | TGTGCCAGCAGTTTCCCGTTCCCCAATCAGCCCCAGCATTTT | CASSFPFPNQPQHF
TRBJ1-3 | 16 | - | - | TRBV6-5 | TGTGCCAGCAGTTACGGGTGGGGGCGAAGCGGAAACACCATATATTTT | CASSYGWGRSGNTIYF
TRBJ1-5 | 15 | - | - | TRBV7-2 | TGTGCCAGCAGCTTAGTCGGACAGAGCAATCAGCCCCAGCATTTT | CASSLVGQSNQPQHF